This entry lists 9 T cell receptor beta chains sequenced from one sample in a study of read filtering for tumor transcriptome and immune sequencing. This library used approximately 370 ng RNA and molecular barcoded adaptors spanning alpha/delta and beta/gamma chains. One entry per CDR3 protein, called by TCRdb with MiXCR from the reads. This table holds approximately 140,000 distinct CDR3 sequences, 13% found once. Sequenced material: a population of CD138-negative cells sorted from bone marrow. These TCRs come from a donor at least 40 years old with multiple myeloma.

Concerning this clonotype: One base away lies a much larger clone, so this may be a sequencing read error. The chain couples TRBV5-4 to TRBJ2-6, with 7 bases identical to TRBD2. This CDR3 is built from 16 residues. CDR1 SGHNT and CDR2 YYREEE come from the germline V gene (reference sequence). CDR3: CASRPSGVSGANVLAF. The CDR3 DNA sequence: TGTGCCAGCAGACCGAGCGGGGTCTCTGGGGCCAACGTCCTGGCTTTC.

This clonotype was counted ten times or more. The chain employs TRBV24-1 and TRBJ1-5; D is unclear. Trimming removed 8 bases at V and 6 bases at J, with 1 base between. Germline lookup yields CDR1 KGHDR and CDR2 SFDVKD. The CDR3 has 9 residues. The CDR3 sequence is CATTQPQHF. The CDR3 DNA sequence: TGTGCCACCACTCAGCCCCAGCATTTT.

The chain links TRBV20-1 to TRBJ2-3, with no clear D. Germline V gene data show CDR1 as DFQATT and CDR2 as SNEGSKA (reference sequence). The CDR3 totals 12 residues. Trimming shortened V by 2 bases and J by 6 bases, and 9 bases separated the two germline ends. DNA for the CDR3: TGCAGTGCTAGACCACCATGGGATACGCAGTATTTT. Its translation: CSARPPWDTQYF.

This clonotype came up a few times. The rearrangement uses TRBV9 and TRBJ1-3, with 7 bases lining up with TRBD1. The germline V gene has CDR1 SGDLS and CDR2 YYNGEE. The V and J ends lost 3 bases and 1 base, in that order; junction bases with no gene match: 13. This CDR3 is built from 18 residues. For the CDR3, the DNA is TGTGCCAGCAGCGATCCGACAGGGCCCATAGGGTCTGGAAACACCATATATTTT. Residues: CASSDPTGPIGSGNTIYF.

As regards this clonotype: This clone may be a read error of a much larger clone one base away. The chain carries TRBV20-1 and TRBJ2-3, with 8 bases matching TRBD2. This CDR3 contains 15 residues. Germline loops: CDR1 DFQATT, CDR2 SNEGSKA (reference sequence). V gave up 1 base and J gave up 6 bases; unmatched junction bases: 9. The DNA of the CDR3 is TGCAGTGCTAGAGCCCCAGCGGGAGTGCCGGATACGCAGTATTTT. Protein: CSARAPAGVPDTQYF.

Details on this clonotype: A read error likely explains this, since a far larger clone differs by one base. V is TRBV11-2 and J is TRBJ2-1; maybe TRBD1 (5 bases). Germline V gene lookup returns CDR1 SGHAT and CDR2 FQNNGV. Trimming pared 3 bases from V and 12 bases from J, leaving 18 bases between. The CDR3 is made up of 14 amino acids. The CDR3 spells CASSFFREGDGQFF. The CDR3 region has the DNA TGTGCCAGCAGCTTTTTCAGGGAAGGTGATGGGCAGTTCTTC.

This clonotype was counted ten times or more. This chain connects TRBV4-1 to TRBJ2-5; D remains unclear. V was cut by 6 bases and J by 0 bases, with 11 bases left in between. Germline loops: CDR1 MGHRA, CDR2 YSYEKL. This CDR3 has 14 amino acids. As DNA, the CDR3 is TGCGCCAGCAGGGCGGTTATGTACCAAGAGACCCAGTACTTC. This sequence encodes CASRAVMYQETQYF.

This clonotype was detected many times. The rearrangement links TRBV29-1 to TRBJ2-1; the D call may be TRBD1 or TRBD2 (5 bases each). Germline V CDR1 and CDR2: SQVTM, ANQGSEA. The CDR3 loop spans 16 amino acids. Trimming took off 0 bases at V and 0 bases at J, with 12 bases between the two ends. The CDR3 nucleotides read TGCAGCGTTGAAGAGGGGGTGGCACGCTCCTACAATGAGCAGTTCTTC. This translates into CSVEEGVARSYNEQFF.

The chain recombines TRBV4-2 with TRBJ2-3; TRBD2 might be the D (5 bases). From germline, CDR1 is LGHNA and CDR2 YNFKEQ. Trimming left V 0 bases short and J 4 bases short, with 17 bases between. The CDR3 runs to 17 residues. CDR3 nucleotide sequence: TGTGCCAGCAGCCAAGAATCCCTACGGTTCGGGGCAGATACGCAGTATTTT. This gives the protein CASSQESLRFGADTQYF.